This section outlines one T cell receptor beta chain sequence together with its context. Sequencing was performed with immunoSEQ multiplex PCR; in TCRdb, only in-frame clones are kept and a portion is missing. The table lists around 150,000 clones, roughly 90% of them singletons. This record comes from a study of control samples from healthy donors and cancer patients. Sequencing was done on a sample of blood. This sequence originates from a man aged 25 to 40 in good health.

The CDR3 region has the DNA TGTGCCAGCACCCTCACCGGGGAGCTGTTTTTT. It translates to CASTLTGELFF. The V gene is TRBV7-2, the J gene TRBJ2-2; the D is unclear. Germline V lookup: CDR1 SGHTA, CDR2 FQGNSA. Trimming removed 7 bases at V and 4 bases at J, with 4 bases between. There are 11 residues in the CDR3.